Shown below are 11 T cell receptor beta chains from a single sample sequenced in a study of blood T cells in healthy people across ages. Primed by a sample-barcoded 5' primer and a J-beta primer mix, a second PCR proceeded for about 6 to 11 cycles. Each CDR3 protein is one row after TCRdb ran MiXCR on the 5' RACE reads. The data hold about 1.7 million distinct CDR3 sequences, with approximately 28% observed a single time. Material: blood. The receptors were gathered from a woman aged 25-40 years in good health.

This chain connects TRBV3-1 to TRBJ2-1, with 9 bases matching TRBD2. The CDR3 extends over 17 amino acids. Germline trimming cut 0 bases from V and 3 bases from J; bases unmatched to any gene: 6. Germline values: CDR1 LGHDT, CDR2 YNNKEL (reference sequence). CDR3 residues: CASSQERGGVNYNEQFF. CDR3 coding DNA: TGTGCCAGCAGCCAAGAGCGGGGGGGGGTGAACTACAATGAGCAGTTCTTC.

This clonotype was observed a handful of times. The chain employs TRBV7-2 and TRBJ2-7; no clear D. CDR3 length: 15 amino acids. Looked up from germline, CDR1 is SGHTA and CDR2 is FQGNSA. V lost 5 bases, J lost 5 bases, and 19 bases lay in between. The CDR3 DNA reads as TGTGCCAGCAGCCAGACGCCTCGGGTTGTCGACGAGCAGTACTTC. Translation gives CASSQTPRVVDEQYF.

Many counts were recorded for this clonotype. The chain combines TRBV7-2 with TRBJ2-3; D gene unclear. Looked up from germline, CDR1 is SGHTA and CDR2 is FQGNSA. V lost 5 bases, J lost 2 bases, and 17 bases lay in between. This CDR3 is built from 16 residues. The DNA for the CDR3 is TGTGCCAGCAGCGCGGTGTTGGGCGGAACCACAGATACGCAGTATTTT. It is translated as CASSAVLGGTTDTQYF.

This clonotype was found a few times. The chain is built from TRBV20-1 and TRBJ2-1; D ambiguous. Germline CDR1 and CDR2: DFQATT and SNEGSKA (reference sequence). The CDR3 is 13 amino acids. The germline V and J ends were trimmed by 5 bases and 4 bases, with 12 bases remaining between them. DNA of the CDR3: TGCAGTGCTTCCCCCCACAGATACAATGAGCAGTTCTTC. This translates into CSASPHRYNEQFF.

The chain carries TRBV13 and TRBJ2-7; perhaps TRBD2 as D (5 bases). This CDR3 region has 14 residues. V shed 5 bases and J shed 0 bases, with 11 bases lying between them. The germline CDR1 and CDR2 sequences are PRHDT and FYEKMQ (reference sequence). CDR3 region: CASSAGSSSYEQYF. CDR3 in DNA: TGTGCCAGCAGCGCGGGTTCGAGCTCCTACGAGCAGTACTTC.

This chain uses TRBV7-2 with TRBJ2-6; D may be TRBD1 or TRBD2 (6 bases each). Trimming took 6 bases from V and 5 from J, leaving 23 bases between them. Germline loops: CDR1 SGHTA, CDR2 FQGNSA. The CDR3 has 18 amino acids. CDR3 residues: CASSRGGGGVIWANVLTF. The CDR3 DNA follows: TGTGCCAGCAGTCGAGGTGGAGGGGGTGTAATCTGGGCCAACGTCCTGACTTTC. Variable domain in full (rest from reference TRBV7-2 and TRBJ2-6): GAGVSQSPSNKVTEKGKDVELRCDPISGHTALYWYRQSLGQGLEFLIYFQGNSAPDKSGLPSDRFSAERTGGSVSTLTIQRTQQEDSAVYLCASSRGGGGVIWANVLTFGAGSRLTVL.

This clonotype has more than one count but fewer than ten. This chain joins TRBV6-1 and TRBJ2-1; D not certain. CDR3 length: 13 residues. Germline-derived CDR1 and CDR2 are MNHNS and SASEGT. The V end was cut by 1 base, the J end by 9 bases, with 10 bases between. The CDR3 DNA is TGTGCCAGCAGTGAAGGAATGGCAACTGAGCAGTTCTTC. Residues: CASSEGMATEQFF.

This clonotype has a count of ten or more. The CDR3 sequence is CASSVGRGPTDTQYF. In DNA form, the CDR3 reads TGTGCCAGCAGCGTAGGCAGGGGACCCACAGATACGCAGTATTTT. This sequence joins TRBV9 and TRBJ2-3; possible D gene TRBD1, 6 bases. Germline values: CDR1 SGDLS, CDR2 YYNGEE. Trimming shortened V by 0 bases and J by 2 bases, and 10 bases separated the two germline ends. CDR3 size: 15 residues. Complete variable domain (other parts from reference TRBV9 and TRBJ2-3): DSGVTQTPKHLITATGQRVTLRCSPRSGDLSVYWYQQSLDQGLQFLIQYYNGEERAKGNILERFSAQQFPDLHSELNLSSLELGDSALYFCASSVGRGPTDTQYFGPGTRLTVL.

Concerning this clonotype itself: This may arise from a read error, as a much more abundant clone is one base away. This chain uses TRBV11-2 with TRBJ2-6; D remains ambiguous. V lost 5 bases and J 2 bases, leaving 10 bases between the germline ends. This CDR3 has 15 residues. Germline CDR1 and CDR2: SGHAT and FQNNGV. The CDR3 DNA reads TGTGCCAGCAGCCCCACAGCCCCTGGGGCCAACGTCCTGACTTTC. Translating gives CASSPTAPGANVLTF. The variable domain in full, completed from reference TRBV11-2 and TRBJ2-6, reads EAGVAQSPRYKIIEKRQSVAFWCNPISGHATLYWYQQILGQGPKLLIQFQNNGVVDDSQLPKDRFSAERLKGVDSTLKIQPAKLEDSAVYLCASSPTAPGANVLTFGAGSRLTVL.

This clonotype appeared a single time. CDR3 DNA: TGTGCCAGCAGTTCCGGACTAGCGGGAGGCGTGAAGAAGTACTTC. Translating it yields CASSSGLAGGVKKYF. The V call is TRBV6-5, the J call TRBJ2-7; 14 bases align to TRBD2. Germline loops: CDR1 MNHEY, CDR2 SVGAGI. CDR3 length: 15 amino acids. The J segment lost 11 bases and the V segment lost 4 bases, leaving 10 bases of the junction unmatched.

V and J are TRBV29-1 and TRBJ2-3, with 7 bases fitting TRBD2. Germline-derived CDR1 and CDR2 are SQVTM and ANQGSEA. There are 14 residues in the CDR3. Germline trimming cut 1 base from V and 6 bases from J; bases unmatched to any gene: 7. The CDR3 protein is CSVEGGGARDTQYF. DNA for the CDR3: TGCAGCGTTGAAGGGGGGGGAGCCCGGGATACGCAGTATTTT.